This T cell receptor beta chain was captured by sequencing in a study of PD-1 blockade in classical Hodgkin lymphoma. Whole-study context: It was nivolumab at 3 mg/kg, given intravenously every 2 weeks, that patients received.

Germline assignment: CDR1 MNHEY and CDR2 SVGAGI. CDR3 length: 14 residues. The trim removed 6 bases at V and 2 bases at J, leaving 4 bases unmatched. Concerning this clone itself: Antigen specificity is unknown.

Every patient was affected by relapse after autologous stem cell transplantation, while exposure to brentuximab vedotin was not uniform. Study-level results: CD4+ but not CD8+ TCR diversity rose significantly by C4D1. Complete responders had baseline diversity similar to newly diagnosed patients. When set against healthy donors, newly diagnosed patients were reported to show lower baseline TCR diversity.

The method was immunoSEQ multiplex PCR; TCRdb's version includes in-frame clones alone and lacks a portion of them. Of about 93,000 clones listed, over 90% are singletons. This specimen consisted of peripheral blood mononuclear cells (PBMCs), obtained before the second cycle of nivolumab. The rearrangement joins TRBV6-5 to TRBJ1-5; 7 nucleotides match TRBD1. The receptor was isolated from a human donor with classical Hodgkin lymphoma. The CDR3: CASRLTGGNQPQHF. In DNA, the CDR3 is TGTGCCAGCAGATTAACAGGGGGCAATCAGCCCCAGCATTTT.